This T cell receptor (beta chain) was captured in a study of beta chain features in type 1 diabetes. Since all of the isolated RNA was reverse transcribed, expressed TCRB transcripts were what got sequenced. Clones were sequenced by immunoSEQ multiplex PCR, and TCRdb holds only the in-frame ones, with some missing. Among about half a million clones, approximately 30% were seen once, and the ten largest hold roughly 0.06%. The CDR3 spans 14 residues. V lost 5 bases to trimming and J lost 1 base, with 12 bases between them. Germline assignment: CDR1 SGHRS and CDR2 YFSETQ. The sample consisted of naive CD4+ T cells from blood. V is TRBV5-1 and J is TRBJ1-1; a possible D gene is TRBD1 (5 bases). This clonotype was sampled from a man between 18 and 29 years old in good health. The CDR3 loop reads CASRTGLGNTEAFF. CDR3 sequence (DNA): TGCGCCAGCAGGACGGGGCTGGGGAACACTGAAGCTTTCTTT.